A selection of T cell receptor beta chains follows, all from one sample in a study of blood T cell repertoires in COVID-19. Here immunoSEQ multiplex PCR was the method, and the copy in TCRdb shows in-frame clones only, minus some. The table lists around 180,000 clones, approximately 85% of them singletons. Sequencing was done on a sample of peripheral blood. The receptors were sampled from a man in his sixties with acute or convalescent COVID-19. CDR3s leave out the opening cysteine and the closing phenylalanine or tryptophan.

TRBJ2-2	TRBV10-1	ASSESISELF
TRBJ2-1	TRBV28	ASSFSPSGYLNEQF
TRBJ2-2	TRBV19	ASIDLPNTGELF
TRBJ1-1	TRBV7-8	ALGQLTMNTEAF
TRBJ1-3	TRBV2	ASSSRNTIY
TRBJ2-5	TRBV4-3	ASSQDNSGRAWETQY
TRBJ2-2	TRBV12-5	ASGSIDPTSGRALNTGELF
TRBJ1-5	TRBV15	ATSTGGEGNQPQH
TRBJ1-1	TRBV4-2	ASSQVTGKRNTEAF
TRBJ2-7	TRBV7-2	ASSLAASGSIYEQY
TRBJ1-5	TRBV19	ASSKGAQSNQPQH
TRBJ1-4	TRBV6-5	ASRQGDEKLF
TRBJ2-5	TRBV27	ASRTHGQGETQY
TRBJ2-4	TRBV6-5	ASRTVKAKNIQY
TRBJ1-6	TRBV18	ASSDNRGGYSPLH
TRBJ2-1	TRBV6-2/TRBV6-3	ASSPRDRDYNEQF
TRBJ1-4	TRBV3-1/TRBV3-2	ASSQSDRRTTNEKLF
TRBJ2-1	TRBV9	ASRLAGVTNEQF
TRBJ1-2	TRBV24-1	ATSDSPGQGTFNYGYT
TRBJ1-5	TRBV7-2	ASSFRDREGQPQH
TRBJ2-5	TRBV5-5	ASSRGGNRGTQETQY
TRBJ1-3	TRBV28	ASTTGGVGGNTIY
TRBJ1-3	TRBV28	ATGTAYYSGNTIY
TRBJ1-1	TRBV27	ASSSGLAPEAF
TRBJ2-1	TRBV2	ASSPLRKGQSEQF
TRBJ2-1	TRBV28	ASSRSGSGFNEQF
TRBJ1-2	TRBV4-3	ASSQESRGRNGYT
TRBJ1-3	TRBV10-3	AISDRSSGNTIY
TRBJ2-2	TRBV6-6	ASSAETGSAGELF
TRBJ2-3	TRBV27	ASSLPGVGGTDTQY
TRBJ2-7	TRBV7-8	ASSLGVPSGSYEQY
TRBJ2-2	TRBV18	ASSPLGTASGNTGELF
TRBJ2-5	TRBV7-2	ASSLTQGEKTQY
TRBJ2-7	TRBV5-1	ASSSSIRQGGPYEQY
TRBJ2-6	TRBV15	ATSRGSSSSGANVLT
TRBJ1-2	TRBV7-3	ASSPDRDRGAYGYT
TRBJ2-3	TRBV2	ASSPSTDTQY
TRBJ1-4	TRBV5-4	ASRYRGTTNEKLF